This is a list of T cell receptor beta chains from one sample in a study of long-term antiretroviral therapy in people with HIV. TCRdb's table, derived via immunoSEQ multiplex PCR, lists solely in-frame clones and lacks some. The sample has fewer than 35,000 clones, 60% to 85% seen once; the top ten hold roughly 6.6%. The sample was unsorted PBMCs, taken 2 years after starting antiretroviral therapy. Receptors were obtained from a woman in her fifties or sixties with HIV. CDR3s include the opening cysteine and the closing phenylalanine or tryptophan. A D gene is named only where the DNA matches it firmly. The size entry is marked missing in some rows and otherwise reads once, few, many or a size class.

TRBD2	TRBV30	once	TRBJ2-1	CAWSGTSGGAIEQFF	TGTGCCTGGAGTGGGACTAGCGGGGGGGCGATTGAGCAGTTCTTC
NA	TRBV6-1	NA	TRBJ2-4	CASSAERAKNIQYF	TGTGCCAGCAGTGCGGAGCGAGCCAAAAACATTCAGTACTTC
NA	TRBV27	NA	TRBJ1-5	CASSLRPQHF	TGTGCCAGCAGTTTGCGGCCCCAGCATTTT
NA	TRBV6-5	NA	TRBJ1-1	CASSFQGGRDTEAFF	TGTGCCAGCAGTTTCCAAGGGGGGAGAGACACTGAAGCTTTCTTT
TRBD1	TRBV5-1	NA	TRBJ2-5	CASSGMTGGSEKTQYF	TGCGCCAGCAGCGGAATGACAGGGGGGTCGGAAAAGACCCAGTACTTC
NA	TRBV27	NA	TRBJ1-2	CASSLSGGPGGYGYTF	TGTGCCAGCAGTTTATCTGGGGGGCCGGGGGGCTATGGCTACACCTTC
NA	TRBV7-9	NA	TRBJ1-1	CASSLGGMNTEAFF	TGTGCCAGCAGCTTAGGGGGGATGAACACTGAAGCTTTCTTT
TRBD1	TRBV25-1	NA	TRBJ1-6	CASSAATGVNSPLHF	TGTGCCAGCAGTGCGGCGACAGGGGTGAATTCACCCCTCCACTTT
TRBD1	TRBV2	NA	TRBJ1-4	CASRRQGAYEKLFF	TGTGCCAGCAGAAGACAGGGGGCGTATGAAAAACTGTTTTTT
NA	TRBV18	NA	TRBJ1-1	CASSPVGGLKNTEAFF	TGTGCCAGCTCACCAGTGGGGGGGTTGAAGAACACTGAAGCTTTCTTT
NA	TRBV29-1	NA	TRBJ1-1	CSVTGPPDEAFF	TGCAGCGTTACAGGGCCCCCGGATGAAGCTTTCTTT
TRBD1	TRBV9	NA	TRBJ1-2	CASSVGGQGIYGYTF	TGTGCCAGCAGCGTAGGGGGACAGGGCATCTATGGCTACACCTTC
TRBD2	TRBV5-1	NA	TRBJ2-3	CASSFPSGGRDTQYF	TGCGCCAGCAGCTTCCCAAGCGGGGGACGGGATACGCAGTATTTT
NA	TRBV10-2	NA	TRBJ2-1	CASSVGGLLYNEQFF	TGCGCCAGCAGTGTCGGGGGACTGCTCTACAATGAGCAGTTCTTC
TRBD2	TRBV19	NA	TRBJ2-2	CASSIWGISSGRNPGELFF	TGTGCCAGTAGTATTTGGGGGATCTCTAGCGGGCGGAATCCCGGGGAGCTGTTTTTT
NA	TRBV5-1	few	TRBJ2-7	CASSRQEPYEQYF	TGCGCCAGCAGCCGACAGGAGCCCTACGAGCAGTACTTC
NA	TRBV1	NA	TRBJ2-2	CTSSQVNEVGGIGTGELFF	TGCACCAGCAGCCAAGTAAATGAGGTCGGGGGGATAGGCACCGGGGAGCTGTTTTTT
NA	TRBV4-1	NA	TRBJ2-6	CASSQEIHRYSGANVLTF	TGCGCCAGCAGCCAAGAAATTCATAGGTACTCTGGGGCCAACGTCCTGACTTTC
NA	TRBV7-9	NA	TRBJ1-5	CASSPTDSNQPQHF	TGTGCCAGCAGCCCTACAGATAGCAATCAGCCCCAGCATTTT
TRBD2	TRBV6-6	NA	TRBJ2-3	CASSLGLAGGTDTQYF	TGTGCCAGCAGTCTCGGACTAGCGGGGGGCACAGATACGCAGTATTTT
TRBD1	TRBV2	NA	TRBJ2-5	CASSELIPTGVETQYF	TGTGCCAGCAGTGAACTTATCCCGACAGGGGTAGAGACCCAGTACTTC
NA	TRBV6-5	NA	TRBJ2-7	CASSNSYEQYF	TGTGCCAGCAGTAACAGTTACGAGCAGTACTTC
NA	TRBV6-1	NA	TRBJ1-1	CASRDGSNTEAFF	TGTGCCAGCAGGGACGGATCCAACACTGAAGCTTTCTTT
NA	TRBV7-9	few	TRBJ1-2	CASSLETEDYGYTF	TGTGCCAGCAGCTTAGAGACGGAAGACTATGGCTACACCTTC
NA	TRBV5-8	NA	TRBJ2-1	CASSLLHGLYNEQFF	TGTGCCAGCAGCTTACTTCACGGATTATACAATGAGCAGTTCTTC
NA	TRBV5-1	few	TRBJ1-3	CASSSGPVKGNTIYF	TGCGCCAGCAGCTCAGGACCTGTGAAAGGAAACACCATATATTTT
NA	TRBV7-2	NA	TRBJ1-5	CASSPQPDSNQPQHF	TGTGCCAGCAGCCCACAGCCAGACAGCAATCAGCCCCAGCATTTT
NA	TRBV28	NA	TRBJ1-2	CASSPSYGYTF	TGTGCCAGCAGTCCCAGCTATGGCTACACCTTC
TRBD1	TRBV7-9	NA	TRBJ2-7	CASSLLPGTGEDEQYF	TGTGCCAGCAGCTTACTTCCCGGGACAGGGGAGGACGAGCAGTACTTC
NA	TRBV30	NA	TRBJ2-3	CAWNFLGGAGSTDTQYF	TGTGCCTGGAACTTTTTGGGGGGGGCCGGGAGCACAGATACGCAGTATTTT
NA	TRBV7-9	NA	TRBJ2-7	CASSLGAGGVGEQYF	TGTGCCAGCAGCTTAGGGGCAGGGGGGGTCGGCGAGCAGTACTTC
NA	TRBV5-1	few	TRBJ1-2	CASSSELRGKGYGYTF	TGCGCCAGCAGCTCGGAACTCCGGGGGAAAGGGTATGGCTACACCTTC
NA	TRBV5-1	NA	TRBJ2-6	CASSLRTNSGANVLTF	TGCGCCAGCAGCTTGAGGACTAACTCTGGGGCCAACGTCCTGACTTTC
NA	TRBV9	few	TRBJ2-1	CASSPQGSYNEQFF	TGTGCCAGCAGCCCCCAGGGCTCCTACAATGAGCAGTTCTTC
NA	TRBV5-1	NA	TRBJ2-1	CASSYSGTPYNEQFF	TGCGCCAGCAGCTACTCCGGGACCCCCTACAATGAGCAGTTCTTC
TRBD1	TRBV7-2	NA	TRBJ1-3	CASSLNQGTGAGNTIYF	TGTGCCAGCAGCCTCAACCAAGGGACAGGGGCGGGAAACACCATATATTTT
NA	TRBV2	NA	TRBJ1-1	CASWAGYTEAFF	TGTGCCAGCTGGGCAGGGTACACTGAAGCTTTCTTT
NA	TRBV6-5	NA	TRBJ2-6	CASNSPSGANVLTF	TGTGCCAGCAATTCTCCATCTGGGGCCAACGTCCTGACTTTC
NA	TRBV18	once	TRBJ1-1	CASSPKRDIGTEAFF	TGTGCCAGCTCACCAAAGAGAGACATAGGAACTGAAGCTTTCTTT
NA	TRBV7-2	once	TRBJ2-2	CASRRDGELFF	TGTGCCAGCAGACGAGACGGGGAGCTGTTTTTT
NA	TRBV6-5	few	TRBJ1-1	CASSYSGVGAFF	TGTGCCAGCAGTTACTCGGGAGTTGGAGCTTTCTTT
NA	TRBV6-5	once	TRBJ1-4	CASSRGATNEKLFF	TGTGCCAGCAGTCGGGGGGCAACTAATGAAAAACTGTTTTTT
TRBD1	TRBV19	NA	TRBJ1-5	CASSDRGRGQPQHF	TGTGCCAGTAGCGACAGGGGGAGGGGACAGCCCCAGCATTTT
NA	TRBV2	NA	TRBJ2-7	CASGGHEQYF	TGTGCCAGCGGCGGGCACGAGCAGTACTTC
NA	TRBV6-6	NA	TRBJ1-4	CASSYRDRVWEKLFF	TGTGCCAGCAGTTACCGGGACCGCGTATGGGAAAAACTGTTTTTT
NA	TRBV27	few	TRBJ1-2	CASSSNGAGGYTF	TGTGCCAGCAGCTCTAACGGGGCGGGTGGCTACACCTTC
NA	TRBV18	NA	TRBJ1-5	CASSGAPRNNQPQHF	TGTGCCAGCTCAGGAGCTCCAAGGAACAATCAGCCCCAGCATTTT
TRBD1	TRBV5-5	NA	TRBJ2-6	CASSPDRGRGPNVLTF	TGTGCCAGCAGCCCTGACAGGGGACGTGGGCCCAACGTCCTGACTTTC
NA	TRBV4-2	few	TRBJ2-7	CASSQVGNYEQYF	TGTGCCAGCAGCCAAGTAGGGAATTACGAGCAGTACTTC
NA	TRBV7-2	once	TRBJ2-3	CASSLQYLAGFTDTQYF	TGTGCCAGCAGCTTACAGTACCTCGCGGGTTTCACAGATACGCAGTATTTT
TRBD2	TRBV5-1	NA	TRBJ2-1	CASSFQPGTSSGEQFF	TGCGCCAGCAGCTTCCAACCTGGGACTAGTAGTGGTGAGCAGTTCTTC
NA	TRBV5-5	NA	TRBJ1-5	CASTPREEVGQPQHF	TGTGCCAGCACCCCCCGAGAGGAAGTGGGTCAGCCCCAGCATTTT